This TCR beta chain was profiled in a study of CD8+CD57+ T cells in acquired aplastic anemia (dated by TCRdb to the late 2010s). In terms of the full investigation: DNA extracted from sorted CD4+ and CD8+ cells had a mean of approximately 3 ug, with a range of roughly 0.17 to 27.4 ug. CD8+CD57+ expansion was defined as a frequency above the mean frequency observed in healthy subjects.

Flow cytometry had shown CD8+CD57+ cell expansion in the patients selected for sequencing. Severe acquired aplastic anemia was diagnosed in all patients according to International Study of Aplastic Anemia and Agranulocytosis and Camitta criteria. Patients had received no therapy at the time of blood sampling. In the study, sorted CD4+ and CD8+ blood T cells from patients with severe aplastic anemia and from healthy subjects underwent deep sequencing of TCR repertoires. Patients were enrolled under clinicaltrials.gov protocols 00001620, 01623167, 00001397, 00071045, 00081523 and 00961064 in the USA. Ficoll-Paque density gradient centrifugation was used to isolate peripheral blood mononuclear cells. Before DNA extraction, CD4+ and CD8+ T cells were sorted with FACS or magnetic beads. Study-wide conclusions, independent of this receptor: Around 30 CD8+ CDR3 sequences were shared between patients and controls but appeared highly expressed in patients and within their immunodominant clones. CD8+ Simpson's diversity did not differ significantly between patients and healthy controls (P=0.060).

The table lists this clonotype with a few counts. The target of this receptor is not known. No per-base quality is available; no much larger clone lies one base away. Deletion took 5 bases off V and 8 bases off J, with a span of 12 bases between the germline ends. The CDR3 holds 13 amino acids from the cysteine to the phenylalanine. The entry retains the CDR3 DNA only, 39 bases that are in frame from base 1. The CDR1 and CDR2 encoded by the germline V gene are SGHTA and FQGNSA. Profiling of TCR beta VDJ combinations and CDR3 sequences used genomic DNA as the template. An Illumina HiSeq 2000 was the platform used for TCR repertoire sequencing. From the authors' description of their analysis: TRBV/TRBJ rearrangement plots, CDR3 size and DJ length profiles, and Simpson's diversity index were used to assess repertoires. Whichever DNA sequence was most abundant in the deep sequencing data was defined as the immunodominant clone. CDR3 amino acid sequences were checked for sharing across subjects and were also compared against the VDJdb database and published repertoires. Starting from the raw public reads, TCRdb applied fastp trimming at Q25, assembled clones with MiXCR and retained in-frame beta chains. For every CDR3 protein sequence, its rows merge into one entry that carries the most common genes and DNA. TCRdb's processing, not the authors' own work, is the source of the V and J calls. The sample data list approximately 59,000 distinct CDR3 sequences, and 55% to 70% of these were observed just once. The ten largest make up 16% of the sample.

The rearrangement combines TRBV7-2 with TRBJ1-4; too little of a D gene remains to name it. This sequence originates from a human donor with aplastic anemia. Material: sorted CD4+, CD8+, or CD8+CD57+ T cells (not recorded which) from PBMCs. The DNA sequence is TGTGCCAGCAGCCAAGGAACCGACGAAAAACTGTTTTTT. Its translation reads: CASSQGTDEKLFF.